Listed below are T cell receptor beta chains from one sample, sequenced in a study of monozygotic twins with inflammatory bowel disease. TCRdb reanalyzed the 5' RACE reads, giving one entry per CDR3 protein sequence and no DNA. The table lists 300,000 to 450,000 distinct CDR3 sequences. Specimen: blood. The receptors were gathered from a human donor with ulcerative colitis or Crohn's disease, or a healthy co-twin of an affected twin (not recorded which). The CDR3 runs from the conserved cysteine through the conserved F or W.

v_gene	j_gene	CDR3aa
TRBV11-2	TRBJ2-1	CASSPRGQGAIDERFF
TRBV7-8	TRBJ2-2	CASSSTGLSTGELFF
TRBV24-1	TRBJ2-1	CATSDPIHDRGMLDNEQFF
TRBV7-2	TRBJ2-1	CASSPERQLYNEQFF
TRBV12-3/TRBV12-4	TRBJ2-2	CASSLATGVGGELFF
TRBV11-1	TRBJ2-2	CASRGGRTGELFF
TRBV19	TRBJ1-1	CASTTSGGLNTEAFF
TRBV4-2	TRBJ2-5	CASSHPLRGAETQYF
TRBV12-3/TRBV12-4	TRBJ1-2	CASSWGQGANGYTF
TRBV28	TRBJ2-7	CASGFNSPSEQYF
TRBV5-1	TRBJ2-1	CASNQGPGYNEQFF
TRBV7-9	TRBJ2-5	CASSTRRQVQETQYF
TRBV5-4	TRBJ1-4	CASSGQTGGEKLFF
TRBV7-2	TRBJ2-7	CASRWTGGPYEQYF
TRBV12-3/TRBV12-4	TRBJ1-3	CASSLGSWAFSGNTIYF
TRBV9	TRBJ2-5	CASSGTETQYF
TRBV7-3	TRBJ2-1	CASSLPLAGGLDEQFF
TRBV5-5	TRBJ1-4	CASSLADRGSNEKLFF
TRBV4-3	TRBJ2-2	CASSQDWRGGNTGELFF
TRBV6-6	TRBJ1-5	CASKKVNSNQPQHF
TRBV18	TRBJ2-3	CASSPRVSTDTQYF
TRBV24-1	TRBJ2-1	CATSPGQGLNEQFF
TRBV7-7	TRBJ2-5	CASSLQAVQTQYF
TRBV6-1	TRBJ2-7	CASSEQGFSYEQYF
TRBV20-1	TRBJ1-1	CSASGERGRITEAFF
TRBV27	TRBJ2-3	CASRPTVNVQGGSTQYF
TRBV20-1	TRBJ2-1	CSASADREGYNEQFF
TRBV27	TRBJ2-7	CASSQQGGEQYF
TRBV12-3/TRBV12-4	TRBJ2-7	CASKTQPWDNDEQYF
TRBV7-6	TRBJ2-7	CASSLGGQGVYEQYF
TRBV20-1	TRBJ2-3	CSAVVESTDTQYF
TRBV7-8	TRBJ2-7	CASSLEAGRNEQYF
TRBV20-1	TRBJ2-5	CSASGGDIKAGETQYF
TRBV19	TRBJ2-7	CASSSRDYSYEQYF
TRBV29-1	TRBJ2-7	CSVLRGASEEQYF
TRBV4-1	TRBJ2-7	CASSPMGQGSYEQYF